These 25 T cell receptor beta chains were all obtained from the same sample, sequenced in a study of T cells after yellow fever vaccination (dated by TCRdb to about 2019). The treatment or condition label of this sample denotes: live attenuated yellow fever vaccine strain. Preparation of the library involved 5' RACE. The listed sequencing device is Illumina HiSeq 2500. TCRdb handled the public reads itself, with Q25 trimming in fastp and clone calling in MiXCR, and kept productive beta chains. Rows with a matching CDR3 protein are joined into one entry that keeps the most common DNA and genes. Present in this sample are roughly 120,000 distinct CDR3 sequences, under 8.5% of which were seen just once. Together, the top ten hold 2% to 3% of the sample. Sequenced material: CD4+ T cells sorted from PBMCs, taken about 10 days after the first yellow fever vaccination. Receptors originate from a man aged 18 to 30 who received the YFV17D yellow fever vaccine.

This clonotype turned up a few times. CDR3 nucleotide sequence: TGCAGTGCCATCCCGGGACTAGCGGGGAATGAGCAGTTCTTC. It translates to CSAIPGLAGNEQFF. The V and J genes are TRBV20-1 and TRBJ2-1, with 13 bases matching TRBD2. Germline V gives CDR1 DFQATT, CDR2 SNEGSKA (reference sequence). The junction had 6 bases not matched to a gene; V was cut back by 6 bases and J by 7 bases. The CDR3 contains 14 residues.

This clonotype was observed at least ten times. This chain connects TRBV12-3 or TRBV12-4 to TRBJ2-3; 14 positions agree with TRBD2. This CDR3 region has 16 residues. The V gene end was trimmed by 5 bases and the J gene end by 6 bases; junction bases not matched to a gene: 7. The CDR3 region is CASSPRLAGGLDTQYF. The CDR3 DNA is TGTGCCAGCAGTCCGAGACTAGCGGGGGGGCTTGATACGCAGTATTTT.

The chain employs TRBV7-9 and TRBJ1-1, with D perhaps matching TRBD1 (5 bases). The CDR3 is 13 residues long. Germline V gene sequence: CDR1 SEHNR, CDR2 FQNEAQ (reference sequence). Trimming took 2 bases from V and 5 from J, leaving 9 bases between them. In nucleotides, the CDR3 is TGTGCCAGCAGCTTACCAGGGAGGACTGAAGCTTTCTTT. Translation gives CASSLPGRTEAFF.

This clonotype was recorded at least ten times. V usage is TRBV14 and J usage is TRBJ2-1; D unclear. Trimming left V 1 base short and J 9 bases short, with 19 bases between. Germline CDR1 is SGHDN and CDR2 is FVKESK. CDR3 length: 16 residues. In DNA, the CDR3 is TGTGCCAGCAGCCAAGGATGGTCATTTTCGCCTACTGAGCAGTTCTTC. Translating gives CASSQGWSFSPTEQFF. Filled out from reference TRBV14 and TRBJ2-1, the complete variable domain reads EAGVTQFPSHSVIEKGQTVTLRCDPISGHDNLYWYRRVMGKEIKFLLHFVKESKQDESGMPNNRFLAERTGGTYSTLKVQPAELEDSGVYFCASSQGWSFSPTEQFFGPGTRLTVL.

The sample holds many counts of this clonotype. V usage is TRBV20-1 and J usage is TRBJ2-7; 7 nucleotides agree with TRBD1. CDR3 size: 13 residues. Germline CDR1 is DFQATT and CDR2 is SNEGSKA (reference sequence). V was pared by 5 bases and J by 4 bases, with 8 bases of the junction left unmatched. Here the CDR3 DNA reads TGCAGTGCTTGTCGACAGGGTCGATACGAGCAGTACTTC. It specifies CSACRQGRYEQYF.

The sample holds many counts of this clonotype. The chain uses TRBV2 and TRBJ1-1; maybe TRBD1 (5 bases). V was clipped by 5 bases and J by 1 base, with 11 bases between them. Germline V CDR1 and CDR2: SNHLY, FYNNEI. This CDR3 is built from 14 residues. The CDR3 DNA reads as TGTGCCAGCAGTCCTTTCGACAGGAACACTGAAGCTTTCTTT. This codes for CASSPFDRNTEAFF.

This clonotype was counted at least ten times. This chain uses TRBV6-1 with TRBJ2-7; 10 nucleotides line up with TRBD2. V was clipped by 6 bases and J by 7 bases; unmatched bases: 15. Germline V gene lookup returns CDR1 MNHNS and CDR2 SASEGT. This CDR3 contains 16 residues. CDR3 in amino acids: CASSDRLTSGAKEQYF. In DNA, the CDR3 is TGTGCCAGCAGCGACCGCCTCACTAGCGGGGCTAAGGAGCAGTACTTC.

There are many counts of this clonotype. The V call is TRBV6-2 or TRBV6-3, the J call TRBJ1-5; 9 nucleotides line up with TRBD1. V dropped 8 bases and J dropped 6; count of bases not matched to a gene: 11. The length of the CDR3 is 15 residues. The V gene's germline CDR1 is MNHEY and CDR2 SVGEGT. CDR3 DNA: TGTGCCAGCGGGACAGGGACGTTTCTGGGTCAGCCCCAGCATTTT. This translates into CASGTGTFLGQPQHF.

This clonotype was counted ten times or more. The rearrangement joins TRBV10-3 to TRBJ2-2; D possibly corresponds to TRBD2 (6 bases). The CDR3 extends over 15 amino acids. Trimming removed 7 bases at V and 1 base at J, with 13 bases between. The germline V gene encodes CDR1 ENHRY and CDR2 SYGVKD. The CDR3 reads CAITGGDRNTGELFF. In DNA, the CDR3 is TGTGCCATCACGGGCGGGGATAGGAACACCGGGGAGCTGTTTTTT.

As to this clonotype: This may arise from a read error, as a much more abundant clone is one base away. No DNA is shown, since the ends of the CDR3 on it are uncertain; the CDR3 is the one TCRdb lists. The rearrangement uses TRBV6-2 or TRBV6-3 and TRBJ2-7. The CDR3 spans 12 residues, counting both ends. CDR1 is MNHEY, CDR2 SVGEGT, per germline. CDR3 region: CASSSSATEQYV.

In its sample, this clonotype was seen a few times. The rearrangement joins TRBV4-1 to TRBJ1-2; D unresolved. Trimming took off 1 base at V and 2 bases at J, with 11 bases between the two ends. CDR3 length: 15 amino acids. From germline, CDR1 is MGHRA and CDR2 YSYEKL. The CDR3 here is CASSQVGRGNYGYTF. DNA for the CDR3: TGCGCCAGCAGCCAAGTTGGGCGTGGGAACTATGGCTACACCTTC.

This clonotype occurred many times. This chain joins TRBV5-1 and TRBJ1-1; 8 bases match TRBD1. Looked up from germline, CDR1 is SGHRS and CDR2 is YFSETQ. V dropped 2 bases and J dropped 4; count of bases not matched to a gene: 7. The CDR3 runs 15 residues. CDR3 DNA: TGCGCCAGCAGCTTCTCCGGGACAGGAGGCACTGAAGCTTTCTTT. Residues: CASSFSGTGGTEAFF.

V and J are TRBV7-9 and TRBJ1-2; D call uncertain. CDR3 size: 15 residues. Germline lookup yields CDR1 SEHNR and CDR2 FQNEAQ (reference sequence). Trimming took off 1 base at V and 5 bases at J, with 14 bases between the two ends. This chain's CDR3 is CASSLGAAGAYGYTF. CDR3 DNA: TGTGCCAGCAGCTTAGGTGCGGCAGGAGCTTATGGCTACACCTTC.

Ten or more counts support this clonotype. The chain is built from TRBV24-1 and TRBJ2-6; no clear D gene. From germline, CDR1 is KGHDR and CDR2 SFDVKD. The CDR3 runs to 15 residues. V was shortened by 1 base and J by 4 bases, with 7 bases between the two germline ends. The CDR3 region has the DNA TGTGCCACCAGTGATTTCAGGTCCGGGGCCAACGTCCTGACTTTC. It yields the protein CATSDFRSGANVLTF.

This clonotype has at least ten counts. The J gene is TRBJ2-3, the V gene TRBV20-1, with 9 bases that match TRBD1. Germline-derived CDR1 and CDR2 are DFQATT and SNEGSKA (reference sequence). This CDR3 has 15 residues. V lost 6 bases to trimming and J lost 1 base; unmatched junction nucleotides: 8. CDR3: CSAIGGQGRTDTQYF. CDR3 sequence (DNA): TGCAGTGCCATCGGGGGACAGGGACGCACAGATACGCAGTATTTT.

This clonotype was recorded many times. V gene TRBV11-2 combines with J gene TRBJ2-1; 9 nucleotides line up with TRBD1. There are 13 residues in the CDR3. Germline assignment: CDR1 SGHAT and CDR2 FQNNGV. Trimming cost V 8 bases and J 8 bases; bases outside gene matches: 7. CDR3 in DNA: TGTGCCAGCGGCGGACAGGGGTCAGATGAGCAGTTCTTC. Its protein is CASGGQGSDEQFF.

The chain recombines TRBV5-1 with TRBJ1-3; no firm D call. The CDR3 sequence is 13 residues long. Trimming stripped 5 bases from V and 0 bases from J, with 6 bases between. Looked up from germline, CDR1 is SGHRS and CDR2 is YFSETQ. The CDR3 region is CASRRGSGNTIYF. Here the CDR3 DNA reads TGCGCCAGCAGGCGGGGCTCTGGAAACACCATATATTTT.

At least ten counts were recorded for this clonotype. The V call is TRBV11-2, the J call TRBJ2-1; TRBD2 might be the D (6 bases). The CDR3 has 16 residues. The V and J ends lost 3 bases and 7 bases respectively, with 19 bases between them. The V gene's germline CDR1 is SGHAT and CDR2 FQNNGV. The CDR3 DNA sequence: TGTGCCAGCAGCTTCGGGCGGGGACCCGAAGTTAATGAGCAGTTCTTC. It specifies CASSFGRGPEVNEQFF.

This clonotype was counted ten times or more. The V gene is TRBV5-6, the J gene TRBJ1-1; 8 nucleotides line up with TRBD1. CDR3 length: 15 amino acids. Germline lookup yields CDR1 SGHDT and CDR2 YYEEEE. The ends lost 5 bases at V and 0 bases at J; junction bases unmatched: 6. CDR3 nucleotides: TGTGCCAGCAGTTACGGACAGGGAATGAACACTGAAGCTTTCTTT. Translation gives CASSYGQGMNTEAFF.

This clonotype was observed at least ten times. The rearrangement links TRBV20-1 to TRBJ1-3, with D possibly being TRBD1 (5 bases). There are 15 residues in the CDR3. In germline, CDR1 is DFQATT, CDR2 SNEGSKA (reference sequence). V was cut by 7 bases and J by 0 bases, with 16 bases left in between. DNA for the CDR3: TGCAGTGTGGGGCAGGGCGATTTCTCTGGAAACACCATATATTTT. Its protein product is CSVGQGDFSGNTIYF.

This clonotype was found many times. The gene calls are TRBV5-8 and TRBJ1-1; TRBD1 matches 8 bases. This CDR3 is 17 amino acids long. After removal of 1 base from V and 0 bases from J, the junction contained 8 bases not matched to a gene. Per germline, CDR1 SGHTS and CDR2 YDEGEE. The CDR3 reads CASSLRDRPSMNTEAFF. As DNA, the CDR3 is TGTGCCAGCAGCTTGCGGGACAGGCCCTCCATGAACACTGAAGCTTTCTTT. The entire variable domain, with the rest obtained from reference TRBV5-8 and TRBJ1-1, is as follows: EAGVTQSPTHLIKTRGQQATLRCSPISGHTSVYWYQQALGLGLQFLLWYDEGEERNRGNFPPRFSGRQFPNYSSELNVNALELEDSALYLCASSLRDRPSMNTEAFFGQGTRLTVV.

This clonotype showed up many times. J is TRBJ2-5 and V is TRBV10-1; maybe TRBD2 (6 bases). The CDR3 length is 16 residues. CDR1 is WNHNN, CDR2 SYGVQD, per germline (reference sequence). V was shortened by 3 bases and J by 2 bases, with 16 bases between the two germline ends. CDR3: CASSDLLARPQETQYF. In nucleotides, the CDR3 is TGCGCCAGCAGTGACCTTCTAGCGCGTCCGCAAGAGACCCAGTACTTC.

Many counts were recorded for this clonotype. The chain employs TRBV6-5 and TRBJ2-3; D is perhaps TRBD1 (6 bases). The length of the CDR3 is 11 residues. The germline gives CDR1 MNHEY, CDR2 SVGAGI. Trimming removed 7 bases at V and 7 bases at J, with 9 bases between. CDR3 bases: TGTGCCAGCAACGACAGGTATACGCAGTATTTT. Encoded protein: CASNDRYTQYF.

This clonotype was counted ten times or more. The chain employs TRBV7-2 and TRBJ2-7; TRBD1 aligns across 7 bases. Per germline, CDR1 SGHTA and CDR2 FQGNSA. The CDR3 consists of 13 residues. V lost 5 bases and J lost 1; bases outside the gene matches: 2. This chain's CDR3 is CASSRDSSYEQYV. Here the CDR3 DNA reads TGTGCCAGCAGCCGGGACAGTTCCTACGAGCAGTACGTC.

This clonotype appeared many times. The chain has TRBV9 and TRBJ2-7; the match to TRBD1 covers 11 bases. Germline V CDR1 and CDR2: SGDLS, YYNGEE. The CDR3 is 15 amino acids. J lost 1 base, V lost 3 bases, and 3 bases had no gene match. The CDR3 coding sequence is TGTGCCAGCAGCGGTGGACAGGGGGCTTCCTACGAGCAGTACTTC. Translation gives CASSGGQGASYEQYF.